These 5 T cell receptor beta chains originate from one sample sequenced in a study of blood T cell repertoires in COVID-19. Produced via immunoSEQ multiplex PCR; TCRdb's table is partial and in-frame only. The sample contains a few hundred thousand clones, roughly nine tenths of which appear only once. Specimen: peripheral blood. These receptors all stem from a woman between 40 and 55 years old who had recovered from COVID-19.

V gene TRBV28 combines with J gene TRBJ1-5; D might be TRBD1 (5 bases). There are 15 residues in the CDR3. CDR1 and CDR2 from the germline V gene are MDHEN and SYDVKM. V was pared by 9 bases and J by 7 bases, with 22 bases between. CDR3 sequence reads: CASQLIGTGKQPQHF. The CDR3 DNA sequence: TGTGCCAGTCAACTGATAGGGACTGGGAAACAGCCCCAGCATTTT.

V is TRBV11-1 and J is TRBJ1-1; a weak D match, TRBD1 (6 bases). The CDR3 has 12 residues. Germline V CDR1 and CDR2: SGHAT, FQDESV (reference sequence). The V end was cut by 1 base, the J end by 10 bases, with 10 bases between. The CDR3 DNA is TGTGCCAGCAGCTTAGGTGAACAGGGAGCTTTCTTT. It encodes CASSLGEQGAFF.

The J gene is TRBJ2-7, the V gene TRBV19; the match to TRBD2 covers 12 bases. Germline V gene lookup returns CDR1 LNHDA and CDR2 SQIVND (reference sequence). This CDR3 comprises 16 residues. Trimming removed 3 bases from V and 1 base from J; junction bases left unmatched: 4. In DNA, the CDR3 is TGTGCCAGTAGTATCGGTCTAGCGGGAGGGTCCTACGAGCAGTACGTC. This codes for CASSIGLAGGSYEQYV.

The chain recombines TRBV10-2 with TRBJ1-3; D may be TRBD1 (5 bases). With 10 bases removed from V and 3 bases from J, the gap between germline ends came to 13 bases. Germline assignment: CDR1 WSHSY and CDR2 SAAADI. The CDR3 runs 13 residues. CDR3 in DNA: TGCGCCACCGGGGGGGGTGGTGGAAACACCATATATTTT. It encodes CATGGGGGNTIYF.

The chain combines TRBV5-4 with TRBJ1-2; D is undetermined. The CDR3 totals 16 residues. V lost 0 bases to trimming and J lost 4 bases, with 16 bases between them. CDR1 is SGHNT and CDR2 is YYREEE in the germline V gene (reference sequence). CDR3 sequence reads: CASSLGPLLSPYGYTF. CDR3 nucleotide sequence: TGTGCCAGCAGCTTGGGGCCCCTCCTTTCCCCCTATGGCTACACCTTC.